This TCR beta chain was identified in a study of cytomegalovirus exposure and HLA in healthy donors (dated by TCRdb to about 2017). About the full investigation: An earlier analysis of several hundred of the donors reported 250 to 300 Gb of sequence data and 117 million unique TCR beta sequences from about 200 million T cells. Both class I and class II loci were covered by HLA typing, at four-digit resolution. Besides the first cohort of under 700 subjects, a separate validation cohort made up of some 110 different subjects was used. The T cell repertoires of 666 subjects were profiled by immunosequencing and related to cytomegalovirus serostatus. Typing coverage varied by locus: about 620-640 donors for A, B, C, DRB1 and DQB1; roughly 520 for DQA1; nearly 610 for DPA1; fewer than 480 for DPB1. An early release that covered about 600 HLA-typed donors contained approximately 290 gigabases of sequencing data and tens of millions of unique TCR sequences. About five DR-DQ haplotypes were treated as single units for association and clustering because of strong linkage in the cohort. The study was designed to test whether signatures of past pathogen exposure could be identified by cataloging public T cell receptors. Donor age, sex, ethnicity and CMV serostatus were collected together with the repertoire data. To predict cytomegalovirus infection status, the study combined high-throughput TCR immunosequencing, statistical association of individual TCRs with disease status, and machine learning. Of the roughly 400 genotyped donors, around 81% fell in the genetic ancestry cluster associated with self-reported Caucasian donors. In an earlier analysis of roughly 600 of the donors, high-throughput TCR beta sequencing was used to judge whether each TCR beta V gene segment behaved as functional or pseudogenic. Rather than drawing on any new phenotypic data, the later analysis identified candidate immune exposures from TCR beta sequences and the way those sequences occurred across donors. Every repertoire in the discovery cohort had been generated on one and the same sequencing platform. A later analysis re-examined previously published TCR beta repertoires from about 700 donors and added high-resolution HLA genotyping to investigate patterns of TCR occurrence. A later genetic analysis used genome-wide SNP genotypes for 398 of the 666 donors, treating that subset as a discovery cohort. Across 300 to 400 genotyped donors of the cohort, an average of approximately 200,000 unique TCR beta nucleotide sequences per donor were sequenced, and roughly 20% of those sequences were non-productive. The research as a whole found: CMV serostatus was the only immune exposure information available for the cohort. Specific HLA alleles were associated with 18,000 or so TCR beta sequences at a false discovery rate of 0.05 in a later analysis. HLA typing was unavailable for some donors at each locus, so association tests used only the typed subset. Linkage disequilibrium might explain the correlated functional status among segregating V segments, but an unknown experimental factor could not be excluded. A later genetic analysis reported fewer N-insertions in productive TCRs among donors in an Asian-associated ancestry cluster than the roughly 620-donor mean. According to a later analysis, parvovirus B19, influenza, CMV and Epstein-Barr virus appeared linked to several top co-occurrence clusters. A later genetic analysis associated a missense DCLRE1C variant with V-gene and J-gene trimming of TCR beta chains, and an independent cohort replicated the association. When HLA alleles, especially DR and DQ, strongly co-occurred, TCR associations were difficult to assign to individual alleles. Broadly in line with IMGT annotations, most TCR beta V segments showed up in productive rearrangements about 87% or about 30% of the time in an earlier analysis of roughly 590 of the donors. A further reported finding was that TCR beta sequences accurately predicted the HLA-A and HLA-B alleles for most subjects in the first cohort. In vitro tests confirmed that a few of the cytomegalovirus-associated TCR beta chains recognize cytomegalovirus antigens. A cluster of highly shared sequence variants was judged likely to represent a technical artifact of the sequencing pipeline. Across donors, most TCR sequences were observed very rarely, whereas some public TCRs were present in many individuals. According to the authors, the approach could potentially be generalized to other disease states and immunological phenotypes. Because counts were too low, around 18 rarely observed V segments, including chromosome 9 orphons, were left out of the earlier analysis of over 550 of the donors. In a later analysis, TCR association rates were found to vary across HLA loci, with the most associated TCRs seen for DRB1 alleles and the fewest for HLA-C alleles. Because the 87-base-pair reads could not distinguish some IMGT-functional V segments, including TRBV6-2 and TRBV6-3, those segments were excluded. A total of 164 TCR beta chains were listed by the study as associated with cytomegalovirus. According to a later analysis, most CMV-associated TCR beta chains appeared to be HLA-restricted, and the HLA associations seemed to be driven largely by CMV exposure. Only TCR beta chains were sequenced in this cohort, and the absence of alpha or paired-chain data limited detectable features. The classifier was reported to diagnose cytomegalovirus status with high specificity and sensitivity in both the original and validation cohorts. A later analysis found that HLA-associated TCR beta chains were more clonally expanded and had lower generation probabilities than equally common non-associated chains. Presence/absence analyses assumed roughly uniform sequencing depth across donors, an assumption that may not hold.

As for this clone: Its antigen is unknown. Qualities for individual bases were not recorded, and no much larger clone is one base off.

CDR1 SGDLS and CDR2 YYNGEE are derived from the germline V gene. The trim is 0 bases for V and 3 bases for J, with a gap of 9 bases between the germline ends. The CDR3 contains 14 residues, cysteine and phenylalanine counted. CDR3 DNA is the only sequence kept; it has 42 bases, read in frame from the first base. Libraries were constructed by the immunoSEQ multiplex PCR assay. For the multiplex PCR, a mixture combining 60 forward primers for TCR Vbeta segments and 13 reverse primers for TCR Jbeta segments was used. The CDR3 region of rearranged TCR beta genes was amplified from genomic DNA by a multiplex PCR assay. The amplified TCR beta libraries were sequenced on the Illumina HiSeq System as 87-base-pair reads. As for the authors' bioinformatics: Across the 600 to 700 repertoires, a later analysis counted approximately 83 million unique TCR beta chains, approximately 12 million of which were shared by at least two donors. Raw reads were error-corrected and collapsed into unique sequences with a nearest-neighbor algorithm that merged closely related sequences to remove PCR and sequencing errors. To assign V, D and J gene segments, CDR3 sequences were aligned to IMGT reference sequences. For a sequence to be retained, at least a six-nucleotide match to both a V gene segment and a J gene segment was required. Rearrangements were called productive when the CDR3 lacked stop codons and stayed in frame with V and J; all others were non-productive. CDR3 was defined by IMGT convention, running from the second conserved V-encoded cysteine to the conserved J-encoded phenylalanine. Sequences without an unambiguous match to a single V gene segment were excluded from the earlier analysis of about 640 of the donors. An earlier analysis of fewer than 750 of the donors called V segments functional above 56.7% productive rearrangements and segregating when the between-donor standard deviation exceeded 5%. A statistical classification framework was developed to diagnose cytomegalovirus status using the catalog of TCR beta chain sequences. In a later analysis, V and J genes were assigned by comparing TCR nucleotide sequences against IMGT/GENE-DB human TR gene sequences. Using the TCRdist pipeline, a later analysis assigned CDR3 sequences along with most-parsimonious VDJ recombination scenarios. In a later analysis, each TCR beta chain was defined by its CDR3 amino acid sequence together with its V-gene family, and reads without a unique V-gene family were excluded. A later analysis removed 600 or so highly shared, low-generation-probability nucleotide sequences to deal with suspected cross-contamination and a sequencing artifact. In a later analysis, a clonal expansion index was calculated for each public chain from normalized within-repertoire ranks of inferred template counts. Generation probabilities in a later analysis came from a VDJ recombination model fitted to out-of-frame rearrangements, and those results were checked against IGoR. Hypergeometric tests were used in a later analysis to score TCR-TCR, TCR-HLA and TCR-CMV co-occurrence, with a repertoire-size bias correction applied to the TCR pairs. A later analysis estimated false discovery rates by permuting HLA or CMV assignments 20 times. A later analysis grouped co-occurring TCRs with DBSCAN, adding TCRdist sequence similarity when clustering within HLA-allele-positive subsets. Co-occurrence clustering excluded repertoires with fewer than 30,000 or more than 120,000 public chains, plus five with anomalous nucleotide sharing. TCRdb retrieved this table from immuneACCESS and kept in-frame rearrangements only. Not all clones are present; in checked studies, unresolved V genes account for under half, and no reason is known for the remainder. Clone size and V and J calls were adopted from that table, with D and trimming inferred from the DNA. Across this sample there are 180,000 or so clones, with roughly 78% seen only once. The ten largest account for around 1.9% of the sample.

The cohort was made up of approximately 700 healthy bone marrow donors. At the time of sampling, every cohort member was nominally healthy, though immune exposures that went unrecorded were likely present. The donor was CMV seronegative and was included in the group of several hundred seronegative cohort members. A peripheral blood sample was collected from each donor, and TCR beta sequencing was performed on peripheral blood mononuclear cells. Genomic DNA extraction from the blood cell samples was performed with the Qiagen DNeasy Blood Extraction Kit. The sequenced material came from PBMCs. The TCR originated in a woman aged 25 to 39 in good health and CMV-seronegative. The sequence links TRBV9 to TRBJ1-2; the D gene is perhaps TRBD1, from 5 matching bases. Here the CDR3 is given as CASSVAPGDYGYTF. Here is the DNA: TGTGCCAGCAGCGTAGCCCCGGGGGACTATGGCTACACCTTC. With the portions outside the CDR3 filled from the reference TRBV9 and TRBJ1-2 genes, the complete variable region becomes DSGVTQTPKHLITATGQRVTLRCSPRSGDLSVYWYQQSLDQGLQFLIQYYNGEERAKGNILERFSAQQFPDLHSELNLSSLELGDSALYFCASSVAPGDYGYTFGSGTRLTVV.